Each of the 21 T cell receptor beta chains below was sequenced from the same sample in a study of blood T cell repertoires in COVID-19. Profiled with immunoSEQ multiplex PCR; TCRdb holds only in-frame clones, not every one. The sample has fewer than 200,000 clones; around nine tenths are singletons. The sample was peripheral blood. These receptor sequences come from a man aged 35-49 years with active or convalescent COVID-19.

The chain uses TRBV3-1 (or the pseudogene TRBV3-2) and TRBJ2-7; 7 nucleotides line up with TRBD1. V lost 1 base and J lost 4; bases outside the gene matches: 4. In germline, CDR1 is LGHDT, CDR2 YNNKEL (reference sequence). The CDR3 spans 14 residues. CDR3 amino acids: CASSQGGGSYEQYF. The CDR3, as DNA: TGTGCCAGCAGCCAAGGAGGGGGCAGTTACGAGCAGTACTTC.

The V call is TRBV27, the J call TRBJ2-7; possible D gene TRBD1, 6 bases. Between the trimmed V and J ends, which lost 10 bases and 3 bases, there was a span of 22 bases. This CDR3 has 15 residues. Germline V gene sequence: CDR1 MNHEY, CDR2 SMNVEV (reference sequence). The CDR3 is CANPRETWTDYEQYF. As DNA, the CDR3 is TGTGCCAACCCACGAGAAACCTGGACAGACTACGAGCAGTACTTC.

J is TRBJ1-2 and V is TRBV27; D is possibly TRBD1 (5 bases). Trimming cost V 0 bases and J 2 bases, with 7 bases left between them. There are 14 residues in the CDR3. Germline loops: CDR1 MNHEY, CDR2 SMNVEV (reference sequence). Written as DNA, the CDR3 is TGTGCCAGCAGTTTATCGGGGGGGAACTATGGCTACACCTTC. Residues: CASSLSGGNYGYTF.

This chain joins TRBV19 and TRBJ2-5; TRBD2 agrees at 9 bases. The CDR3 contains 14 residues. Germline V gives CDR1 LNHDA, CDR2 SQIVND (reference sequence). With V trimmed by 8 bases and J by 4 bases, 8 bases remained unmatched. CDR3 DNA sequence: TGTGCCAGTGGGGTAGCGGGAGTTTTAGAGACCCAGTACTTC. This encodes CASGVAGVLETQYF.

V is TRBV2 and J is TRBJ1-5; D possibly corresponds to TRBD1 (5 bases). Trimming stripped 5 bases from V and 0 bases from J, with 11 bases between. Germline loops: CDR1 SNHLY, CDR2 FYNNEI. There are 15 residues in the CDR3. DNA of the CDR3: TGTGCCAGCAGTCCTCCAGGACATAGCAATCAGCCCCAGCATTTT. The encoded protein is CASSPPGHSNQPQHF.

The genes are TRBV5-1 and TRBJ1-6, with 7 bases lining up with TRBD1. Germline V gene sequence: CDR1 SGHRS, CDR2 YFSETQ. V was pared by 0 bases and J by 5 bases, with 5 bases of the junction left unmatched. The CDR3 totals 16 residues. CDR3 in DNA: TGCGCCAGCAGCTTGGACCAGGGGGGAGATAATTCACCCCTCCACTTT. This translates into CASSLDQGGDNSPLHF.

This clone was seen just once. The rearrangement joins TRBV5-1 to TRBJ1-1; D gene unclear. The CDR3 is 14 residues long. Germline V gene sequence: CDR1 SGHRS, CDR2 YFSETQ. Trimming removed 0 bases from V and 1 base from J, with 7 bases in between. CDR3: CASSLGAANTEAFF. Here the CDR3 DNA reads TGCGCCAGCAGCTTGGGGGCCGCGAACACTGAAGCTTTCTTT.

CDR3 protein: CASGPSEFYEQYF. The CDR3 DNA sequence: TGTGCTAGTGGGCCCTCAGAATTCTACGAGCAGTACTTC. V and J are TRBV12-5 and TRBJ2-7, with D unresolved. Germline V lookup: CDR1 LGHNT, CDR2 FRNRAP. This CDR3 is 13 amino acids long. The V end lost 6 bases, the J end lost 3 bases, and 12 bases lay between the germline ends. The entire variable domain, with the rest obtained from reference TRBV12-5 and TRBJ2-7, is as follows: DARVTQTPRHKVTEMGQEVTMRCQPILGHNTVFWYRQTMMQGLELLAYFRNRAPLDDSGMPKDRFSAEMPDATLATLKIQPSEPRDSAVYFCASGPSEFYEQYFGPGTRLTVT.

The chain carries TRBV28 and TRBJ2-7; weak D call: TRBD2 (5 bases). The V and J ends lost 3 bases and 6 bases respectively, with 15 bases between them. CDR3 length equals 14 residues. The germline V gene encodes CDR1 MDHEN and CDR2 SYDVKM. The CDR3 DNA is TGTGCCAGCAGTTTGTCCGGTCCCGGGGTCGAGCAGTACTTC. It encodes CASSLSGPGVEQYF.

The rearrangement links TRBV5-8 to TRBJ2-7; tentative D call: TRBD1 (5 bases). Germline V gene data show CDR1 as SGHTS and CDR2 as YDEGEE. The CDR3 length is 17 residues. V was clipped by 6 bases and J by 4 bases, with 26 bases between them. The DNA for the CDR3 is TGTGCCAGCAAAGAAAAGGGGTGGCGCGACGAAGATTACGAGCAGTACTTC. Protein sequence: CASKEKGWRDEDYEQYF.

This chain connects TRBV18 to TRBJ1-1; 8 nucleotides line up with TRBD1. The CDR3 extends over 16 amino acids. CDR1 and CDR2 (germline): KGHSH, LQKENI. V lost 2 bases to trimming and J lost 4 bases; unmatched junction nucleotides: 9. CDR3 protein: CASSPNPQGAGTEAFF. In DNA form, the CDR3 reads TGTGCCAGCTCACCAAACCCGCAGGGGGCGGGCACTGAAGCTTTCTTT.

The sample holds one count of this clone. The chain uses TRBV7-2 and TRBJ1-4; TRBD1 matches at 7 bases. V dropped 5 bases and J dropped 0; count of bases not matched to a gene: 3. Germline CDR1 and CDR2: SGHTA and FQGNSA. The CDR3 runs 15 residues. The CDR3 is CASSRGTATNEKLFF. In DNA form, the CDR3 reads TGTGCCAGCAGCCGCGGGACAGCAACTAATGAAAAACTGTTTTTT.

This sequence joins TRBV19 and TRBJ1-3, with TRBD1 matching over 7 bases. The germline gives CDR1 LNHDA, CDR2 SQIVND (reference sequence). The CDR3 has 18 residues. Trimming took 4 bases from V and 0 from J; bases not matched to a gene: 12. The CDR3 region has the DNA TGTGCCAGTAGTACCCAATTCGCGACAGGGAGCTCTGGAAACACCATATATTTT. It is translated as CASSTQFATGSSGNTIYF.

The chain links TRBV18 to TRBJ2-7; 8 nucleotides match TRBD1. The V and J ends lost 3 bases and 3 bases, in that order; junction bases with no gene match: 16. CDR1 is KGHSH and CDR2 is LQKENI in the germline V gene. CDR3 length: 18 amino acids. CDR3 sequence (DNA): TGTGCCAGCTCACCCGGGCAGGGGGCCAGTCCTCAAGACTACGAGCAGTACTTC. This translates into CASSPGQGASPQDYEQYF.

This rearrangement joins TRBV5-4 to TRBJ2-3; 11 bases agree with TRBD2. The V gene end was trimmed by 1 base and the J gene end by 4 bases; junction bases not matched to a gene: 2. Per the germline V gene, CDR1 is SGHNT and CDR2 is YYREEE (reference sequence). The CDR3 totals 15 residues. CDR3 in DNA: TGTGCCAGCAGCTTGAGGGGACTAGCGGCAGATACGCAGTATTTT. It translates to CASSLRGLAADTQYF.

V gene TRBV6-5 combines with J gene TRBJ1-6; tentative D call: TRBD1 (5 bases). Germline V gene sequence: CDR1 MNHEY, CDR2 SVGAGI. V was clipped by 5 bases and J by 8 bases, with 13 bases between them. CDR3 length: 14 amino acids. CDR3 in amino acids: CASSMGLPYSPLHF. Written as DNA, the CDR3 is TGTGCCAGCAGTATGGGACTACCCTATTCACCCCTCCACTTT.

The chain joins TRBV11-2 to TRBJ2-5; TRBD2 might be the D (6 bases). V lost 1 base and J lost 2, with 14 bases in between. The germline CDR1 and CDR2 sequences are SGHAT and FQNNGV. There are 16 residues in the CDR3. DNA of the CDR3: TGTGCCAGCAGCTTAGTTTCTCTAGCGAATCAAGAGACCCAGTACTTC. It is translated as CASSLVSLANQETQYF.

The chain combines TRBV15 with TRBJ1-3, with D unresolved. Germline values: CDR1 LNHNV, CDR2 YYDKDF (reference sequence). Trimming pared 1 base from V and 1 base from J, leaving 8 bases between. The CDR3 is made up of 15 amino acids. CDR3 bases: TGTGCCACCAGCAGAGTGGTCGGGTCTGGAAACACCATATATTTT. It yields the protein CATSRVVGSGNTIYF. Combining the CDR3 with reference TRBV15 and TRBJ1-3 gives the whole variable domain DAMVIQNPRYQVTQFGKPVTLSCSQTLNHNVMYWYQQKSSQAPKLLFHYYDKDFNNEADTPDNFQSRRPNTSFCFLDIRSPGLGDTAMYLCATSRVVGSGNTIYFGEGSWLTVV.

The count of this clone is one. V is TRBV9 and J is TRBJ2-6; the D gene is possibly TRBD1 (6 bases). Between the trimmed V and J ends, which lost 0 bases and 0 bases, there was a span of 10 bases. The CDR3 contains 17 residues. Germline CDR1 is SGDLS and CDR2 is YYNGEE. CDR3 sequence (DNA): TGTGCCAGCAGCGTAGCAGGGGTCGTCTCTGGGGCCAACGTCCTGACTTTC. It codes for CASSVAGVVSGANVLTF.

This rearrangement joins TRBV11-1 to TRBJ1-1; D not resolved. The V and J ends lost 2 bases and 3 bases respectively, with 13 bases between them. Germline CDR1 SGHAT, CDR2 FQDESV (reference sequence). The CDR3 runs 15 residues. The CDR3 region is CASSLFGEGDTEAFF. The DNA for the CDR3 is TGTGCCAGCAGCTTATTCGGGGAAGGAGACACTGAAGCTTTCTTT. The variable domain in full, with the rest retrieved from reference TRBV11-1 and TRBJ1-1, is EAEVAQSPRYKITEKSQAVAFWCDPISGHATLYWYRQILGQGPELLVQFQDESVVDDSQLPKDRFSAERLKGVDSTLKIQPAELGDSAMYLCASSLFGEGDTEAFFGQGTRLTVV.

CDR3: CASSQTGPTEAFF. The CDR3 DNA reads as TGTGCCAGCAGCCAAACAGGTCCCACTGAAGCTTTCTTT. The rearrangement links TRBV7-9 to TRBJ1-1; D is perhaps TRBD1 (5 bases). With 5 bases removed from V and 4 bases from J, the gap between germline ends came to 11 bases. The CDR3 loop spans 13 amino acids. CDR1 SEHNR and CDR2 FQNEAQ come from the germline V gene (reference sequence).